These 28 T cell receptor beta chains share one sample of origin, sequenced in a study of OX40 agonist ivuxolimab in advanced cancers. Using immunoSEQ multiplex PCR, the repertoire was profiled, and TCRdb retains in-frame clones only, with some absent. Of roughly 59,000 clones listed, around 80% were seen once; the top ten hold roughly 1%. Specimen: CD4+ or CD8+ T cells sorted from blood, collected in a trial of the OX40 agonist ivuxolimab. All receptors come from an adult with an advanced solid tumor such as melanoma, head and neck, liver or kidney cancer.

V usage is TRBV2 and J usage is TRBJ2-3, with 9 bases lining up with TRBD1. The CDR3 totals 15 residues. Per the germline V gene, CDR1 is SNHLY and CDR2 is FYNNEI. Germline trimming cut 6 bases from V and 4 bases from J; bases unmatched to any gene: 8. The CDR3 DNA is TGTGCCAGCAGGGCCGGGACAGGGTACGCAGATACGCAGTATTTT. Amino acids: CASRAGTGYADTQYF.

This chain uses TRBV4-1 with TRBJ1-1, with D maybe TRBD1 (6 bases). The CDR3 runs 17 residues. The V and J ends lost 0 bases and 5 bases respectively, with 19 bases between them. From germline, CDR1 is MGHRA and CDR2 YSYEKL. For the CDR3, the DNA is TGCGCCAGCAGCCAAGAACAACAGGGATTGAGGCGAACTGAAGCTTTCTTT. Translated: CASSQEQQGLRRTEAFF.

Only one count was recorded for this clone. This CDR3 is CASSQDAGRGGYTF. The CDR3, as DNA: TGCGCCAGCAGCCAAGATGCAGGGAGGGGTGGCTACACCTTC. The chain employs TRBV4-3 and TRBJ1-2; possibly TRBD1 for D (5 bases). CDR1 is LGHNA, CDR2 YSLEER, per germline. This CDR3 region has 14 residues. Between the trimmed V and J ends, which lost 0 bases and 7 bases, there was a span of 12 bases.

This rearrangement joins TRBV2 to TRBJ1-5, with 7 positions matching TRBD1. CDR1 SNHLY and CDR2 FYNNEI come from the germline V gene. The CDR3 is 13 residues long. The trim removed 6 bases at V and 6 bases at J, leaving 5 bases unmatched. This chain's CDR3 is CASSATGSQPQHF. The CDR3 DNA sequence: TGTGCCAGCAGCGCGACAGGGAGTCAGCCCCAGCATTTT.

This clone was found once. V gene TRBV28 combines with J gene TRBJ1-5; 7 nucleotides line up with TRBD1. Unmatched junction bases numbered 6, after V lost 7 bases and J lost 3 bases. There are 14 residues in the CDR3. Per the germline V gene, CDR1 is MDHEN and CDR2 is SYDVKM. DNA of the CDR3: TGTGCCAGCAACAGGGGAGGCGCCAATCAGCCCCAGCATTTT. Protein sequence: CASNRGGANQPQHF.

The chain has TRBV7-9 and TRBJ1-2; D not resolved. With 5 bases removed from V and 7 bases from J, the gap between germline ends came to 14 bases. CDR3 length: 13 residues. Germline CDR1 SEHNR, CDR2 FQNEAQ (reference sequence). The chain's CDR3 is CASSTSRAGGYTF. CDR3 nucleotide sequence: TGTGCCAGCAGCACCTCGAGGGCTGGTGGCTACACCTTC.

Only one count was recorded for this clone. The genes are TRBV5-1 and TRBJ2-3; 7 bases match TRBD1. Looked up from germline, CDR1 is SGHRS and CDR2 is YFSETQ. J lost 4 bases, V lost 3 bases, and 14 bases had no gene match. The CDR3 is 17 amino acids. Written as DNA, the CDR3 is TGCGCCAGCAGCTCAAGCAGAGGGGACAGACTTCCAGATACGCAGTATTTT. Its translation is CASSSSRGDRLPDTQYF. Complete variable domain (other parts from reference TRBV5-1 and TRBJ2-3): KAGVTQTPRYLIKTRGQQVTLSCSPISGHRSVSWYQQTPGQGLQFLFEYFSETQRNKGNFPGRFSGRQFSNSRSEMNVSTLELGDSALYLCASSSSRGDRLPDTQYFGPGTRLTVL.

V usage is TRBV4-2 and J usage is TRBJ2-5; no clear D gene. The CDR3 contains 14 residues. V shed 4 bases and J shed 5 bases, with 14 bases lying between them. In germline, CDR1 is LGHNA, CDR2 YNFKEQ. CDR3 region: CASSPLGVRETQYF. DNA for the CDR3: TGTGCCAGCAGCCCCCTAGGAGTGCGGGAGACCCAGTACTTC.

The chain is built from TRBV7-2 and TRBJ2-7; D not resolved. V dropped 7 bases and J dropped 3 bases, with 19 bases sitting between them. Germline-derived CDR1 and CDR2 are SGHTA and FQGNSA. This CDR3 is built from 15 residues. Here the CDR3 DNA reads TGTGCCAGCAAAGCCAGTGCTCTTCCTGGCTACGAGCAGTACTTC. This encodes CASKASALPGYEQYF.

This rearrangement joins TRBV5-1 to TRBJ2-7, with D possibly matching TRBD2 (5 bases). Trimming took off 3 bases at V and 2 bases at J, with 12 bases between the two ends. Germline V lookup: CDR1 SGHRS, CDR2 YFSETQ. The CDR3 totals 14 residues. The CDR3 region has the DNA TGCGCCAGCAGCTCCGGAAGAGGGACCTACGAGCAGTACTTC. Its protein is CASSSGRGTYEQYF.

The chain has TRBV11-2 and TRBJ1-1; 8 bases match TRBD1. The germline gives CDR1 SGHAT, CDR2 FQNNGV. V lost 2 bases and J lost 0; bases outside the gene matches: 2. The CDR3 spans 15 residues. This CDR3 reads CASSLQGAVNTEAFF. The CDR3 DNA reads as TGTGCCAGCAGCTTACAGGGGGCCGTGAACACTGAAGCTTTCTTT.

CDR3 loop: CAISDGTGAGTDTQYF. CDR3 DNA sequence: TGTGCCATCAGTGACGGCACAGGGGCCGGCACAGATACGCAGTATTTT. The gene calls are TRBV10-3 and TRBJ2-3, with TRBD1 matching 7 bases. The CDR3 loop spans 16 amino acids. V gave up 3 bases and J gave up 1 base; unmatched junction bases: 7. Germline-derived CDR1 and CDR2 are ENHRY and SYGVKD.

This chain uses TRBV5-4 with TRBJ2-5, with TRBD1 matching 10 bases. The CDR3 is 15 residues long. Losses at the gene ends were 5 bases for V and 2 bases for J; bases not matched to a gene: 6. Germline assignment: CDR1 SGHNT and CDR2 YYREEE (reference sequence). As DNA, the CDR3 is TGTGCCAGCAGGCCCGGGACAGGGGTGCAAGAGACCCAGTACTTC. Translated: CASRPGTGVQETQYF.

The genes are TRBV5-6 and TRBJ2-3, with 11 bases lining up with TRBD2. Germline V gene lookup returns CDR1 SGHDT and CDR2 YYEEEE. The CDR3 sequence is 18 residues long. V shed 2 bases, J shed 3 bases, and the junction held 11 bases outside the gene matches. The CDR3 DNA reads as TGTGCCAGCAGCTTAGGGCTAGCGGGGGGTATGATAACAGATACGCAGTATTTT. Translating gives CASSLGLAGGMITDTQYF.

This clone ranks as medium-sized. The V call is TRBV5-1, the J call TRBJ1-2; 8 bases match TRBD1. The CDR3 runs 14 residues. Germline V gene lookup returns CDR1 SGHRS and CDR2 YFSETQ. V lost 4 bases, J lost 4 bases, and 6 bases stayed unmatched. The CDR3 sequence: CASSNGQGLYGYTF. In DNA, the CDR3 is TGCGCCAGCAGCAACGGACAGGGCCTCTATGGCTACACCTTC.

The chain carries TRBV27 and TRBJ2-7; D is unresolved. CDR3 length: 13 amino acids. Germline-derived CDR1 and CDR2 are MNHEY and SMNVEV (reference sequence). Trimming removed 2 bases from V and 4 bases from J, with 9 bases in between. The CDR3 protein is CASSLKYSYEQYF. The CDR3 bases are TGTGCCAGCAGTTTAAAGTACAGTTACGAGCAGTACTTC.

The chain links TRBV4-1 to TRBJ1-5; TRBD1 aligns across 9 bases. Germline CDR1 and CDR2: MGHRA and YSYEKL. This CDR3 region has 15 residues. V lost 5 bases, J lost 2 bases, and 4 bases stayed unmatched. The CDR3 sequence is CASSLTGGGNQPQHF. The DNA for the CDR3 is TGCGCCAGCAGCTTAACAGGGGGCGGCAATCAGCCCCAGCATTTT.

The CDR3 sequence is CATSRSWSEAFF. The CDR3 coding sequence is TGTGCCACCAGCAGATCATGGAGCGAAGCTTTCTTT. The chain combines TRBV15 with TRBJ1-1, with D unclear. The CDR3 has 12 amino acids. V was trimmed by 2 bases and J by 8 bases, leaving 9 bases between them. Germline V gene sequence: CDR1 LNHNV, CDR2 YYDKDF (reference sequence).

The rearrangement uses TRBV7-3 and TRBJ2-1, with 9 bases that match TRBD2. V shed 5 bases, J shed 7 bases, and the junction held 12 bases outside the gene matches. The CDR3 extends over 16 amino acids. Germline V gene data show CDR1 as SGHTA and CDR2 as FQGTGA. CDR3 residues: CASSPWASGAPNEQFF. The CDR3, as DNA: TGTGCCAGCAGCCCCTGGGCTAGCGGGGCCCCTAATGAGCAGTTCTTC. Full variable domain (outside the CDR3, taken from reference TRBV7-3 and TRBJ2-1): GAGVSQTPSNKVTEKGKYVELRCDPISGHTALYWYRQSLGQGPEFLIYFQGTGAADDSGLPNDRFFAVRPEGSVSTLKIQRTERGDSAVYLCASSPWASGAPNEQFFGPGTRLTVL.

CDR3 sequence: CASSEVGVGTDTQYF. The CDR3 DNA follows: TGTGCCAGCAGCGAAGTGGGGGTGGGCACAGATACGCAGTATTTT. The chain joins TRBV7-2 to TRBJ2-3; tentatively, D is TRBD1 or TRBD2 (5 bases each). Trimming took 5 bases from V and 1 from J, leaving 13 bases between them. CDR1 is SGHTA and CDR2 is FQGNSA in the germline V gene. The CDR3 spans 15 residues.

The genes are TRBV6-1 and TRBJ1-5; D might be TRBD1 (5 bases). Germline V gene data show CDR1 as MNHNS and CDR2 as SASEGT. V lost 10 bases and J 2 bases, leaving 15 bases between the germline ends. This CDR3 is built from 14 residues. The chain's CDR3 is CATSEGSGNQPQHF. The CDR3 region has the DNA TGTGCCACCTCCGAGGGGTCGGGCAATCAGCCCCAGCATTTT.

The CDR3: CASSYSGGLTETQYF. Written as DNA, the CDR3 is TGTGCCAGCAGTTACTCCGGGGGGCTGACGGAGACCCAGTACTTC. The chain uses TRBV6-5 and TRBJ2-5, with D perhaps matching TRBD2 (7 bases). This CDR3 is built from 15 residues. V was clipped by 0 bases and J by 5 bases, with 13 bases between them. Germline CDR1 is MNHEY and CDR2 is SVGAGI.

J is TRBJ1-4 and V is TRBV15, with D unresolved. Germline V CDR1 and CDR2: LNHNV, YYDKDF (reference sequence). The CDR3 totals 14 residues. V lost 0 bases to trimming and J lost 5 bases, with 7 bases between them. For the CDR3, the DNA is TGTGCCACCAGCAGAGATATTATAAATGAAAAACTGTTTTTT. It translates to CATSRDIINEKLFF.

The rearrangement joins TRBV7-2 to TRBJ2-7, with D perhaps TRBD2 (6 bases). CDR3 length: 14 residues. CDR1 is SGHTA, CDR2 FQGNSA, per germline. The ends were cut back, 3 bases at V and 3 bases at J, with 12 bases in the middle. This CDR3 reads CASSLVGGIYEQYF. For the CDR3, the DNA is TGTGCCAGCAGCTTGGTCGGGGGAATCTACGAGCAGTACTTC. Based on the CDR3 plus reference TRBV7-2 and TRBJ2-7, the full variable domain is GAGVSQSPSNKVTEKGKDVELRCDPISGHTALYWYRQSLGQGLEFLIYFQGNSAPDKSGLPSDRFSAERTGGSVSTLTIQRTQQEDSAVYLCASSLVGGIYEQYFGPGTRLTVT.

The chain uses TRBV7-9 and TRBJ1-4; D unresolved. Per germline, CDR1 SEHNR and CDR2 FQNEAQ (reference sequence). This CDR3 is built from 12 residues. V lost 5 bases, J lost 7 bases, and 8 bases lay in between. CDR3 sequence (DNA): TGTGCCAGCAGCCCCCTGCTTGAAAAACTGTTTTTT. Its translation: CASSPLLEKLFF.

The chain joins TRBV5-1 to TRBJ2-1; D is possibly TRBD1 (6 bases). The CDR3 extends over 15 amino acids. The V and J ends lost 3 bases and 5 bases respectively, with 15 bases between them. Per germline, CDR1 SGHRS and CDR2 YFSETQ. CDR3 DNA: TGCGCCAGCAGCTCCAAGACAGGAGCTAACAATGAGCAGTTCTTC. Its translation is CASSSKTGANNEQFF.

The chain uses TRBV5-8 and TRBJ2-7; D perhaps matches TRBD1 (6 bases). Trimming removed 4 bases at V and 3 bases at J, with 14 bases between. The CDR3 is 14 residues long. Germline V CDR1 and CDR2: SGHTS, YDEGEE. The CDR3 protein is CASSAIRGHYEQYF. CDR3 DNA: TGTGCCAGCAGCGCGATCAGGGGACACTACGAGCAGTACTTC.

The chain couples TRBV6-1 to TRBJ2-7; D unresolved. The germline V gene encodes CDR1 MNHNS and CDR2 SASEGT. This CDR3 has 14 amino acids. Trimming shortened V by 0 bases and J by 3 bases, and 9 bases separated the two germline ends. The CDR3 spells CASSEAGQDYEQYF. The CDR3 nucleotides are TGTGCCAGCAGTGAAGCCGGGCAGGACTACGAGCAGTACTTC.